Shown below are 18 T cell receptor beta chains from a single sample sequenced in a study of Graves' ophthalmopathy and Graves' hyperthyroidism. Amplification targeted the TCR beta CDR3 regions, with RNA transcripts as the source material. HTBI primers were used in a first-round RT-PCR, which preceded a second-round multiplex PCR. TCRdb itself ran the multiplex PCR reads through MiXCR, one entry per CDR3 protein. The sample holds about 230,000 distinct CDR3 sequences, around 45% seen once. What was sequenced was peripheral blood. The receptors derive from an adult man with Graves' ophthalmopathy.

V gene TRBV6-6 combines with J gene TRBJ1-2; D gene uncertain. Trimming took off 0 bases at V and 1 base at J, with 12 bases between the two ends. CDR1 and CDR2 from the germline V gene are MNHNY and SVGAGI (reference sequence). The CDR3 is 16 amino acids. CDR3 sequence reads: CASSYSDLANNYGYTF. CDR3 bases: TGTGCCAGCAGTTACTCGGATTTGGCCAATAACTATGGCTACACCTTC.

The chain carries TRBV2 and TRBJ1-1; 9 bases are a match to TRBD1. Trimming cost V 4 bases and J 3 bases; bases outside gene matches: 3. This CDR3 spans 14 amino acids. Germline values: CDR1 SNHLY, CDR2 FYNNEI. The CDR3 is CASSARDRDTEAFF. The CDR3 DNA reads TGTGCCAGCAGTGCCAGGGACAGGGACACTGAAGCTTTCTTT.

This clonotype was seen at least ten times. The chain employs TRBV10-2 and TRBJ1-2, with 9 bases that match TRBD1. Germline V CDR1 and CDR2: WSHSY, SAAADI. CDR3 length equals 13 residues. J was trimmed by 4 bases and V by 5 bases; bases with no gene match: 2. For the CDR3, the DNA is TGCGCCAGCAGTCAGGGACAGGGCTATGGCTACACCTTC. This sequence encodes CASSQGQGYGYTF.

V and J are TRBV19 and TRBJ2-2; no clear D. V was pared by 1 base and J by 5 bases, with 8 bases between. The CDR3 runs to 14 residues. Germline assignment: CDR1 LNHDA and CDR2 SQIVND (reference sequence). The CDR3 here is CASSIVGHTGELFF. The CDR3 nucleotides read TGTGCCAGTAGTATAGTCGGGCATACCGGGGAGCTGTTTTTT.

This chain connects TRBV7-9 to TRBJ2-2; TRBD1 is a possible D gene (6 bases). The germline V gene has CDR1 SEHNR and CDR2 FQNEAQ (reference sequence). The CDR3 has 14 residues. The ends were cut back, 4 bases at V and 1 base at J, with 7 bases in the middle. This chain's CDR3 is CASSSDRNTGELFF. CDR3 sequence (DNA): TGTGCCAGCAGCTCGGACAGGAACACCGGGGAGCTGTTTTTT. Combining the CDR3 with reference TRBV7-9 and TRBJ2-2 gives the whole variable domain DTGVSQNPRHKITKRGQNVTFRCDPISEHNRLYWYRQTLGQGPEFLTYFQNEAQLEKSRLLSDRFSAERPKGSFSTLEIQRTEQGDSAMYLCASSSDRNTGELFFGEGSRLTVL.

The table lists this clonotype with a few counts. V gene TRBV5-5 combines with J gene TRBJ2-7; the match to TRBD1 covers 11 bases. Germline CDR1 is SGHKS and CDR2 is YYEKEE (reference sequence). V shed 4 bases, J shed 5 bases, and the junction held 8 bases outside the gene matches. The CDR3 totals 15 residues. The CDR3 loop is CASSPKDRGRDEQYF. CDR3 in DNA: TGTGCCAGCAGCCCCAAGGACAGGGGGCGGGACGAGCAGTACTTC.

The gene calls are TRBV12-3 or TRBV12-4 and TRBJ1-1; unclear D gene. The CDR3 has 12 amino acids. The V and J ends lost 3 bases and 2 bases respectively, with 4 bases between them. CDR3 DNA: TGTGCCAGCAGTTTTCTTAACACTGAAGCTTTCTTT. It encodes CASSFLNTEAFF.

Remarks on this clonotype: A much bigger clone sits one base away, suggesting this may be a read error. The chain combines TRBV9 with TRBJ1-1, with a weak D call TRBD1 (5 bases). The CDR3 is 17 residues long. V gave up 5 bases and J gave up 0 bases, with 20 bases separating them. CDR1 SGDLS and CDR2 YYNGEE come from the germline V gene. The CDR3 is CASSLRDLEVLNTEAFF. CDR3 nucleotide sequence: TGTGCCAGCAGTCTCAGGGACCTGGAGGTATTGAACACTGAAGCTTTCTTT.

This clonotype has a handful of counts. The chain has TRBV29-1 and TRBJ1-1; no clear D. Germline V gives CDR1 SQVTM, CDR2 ANQGSEA. The length of the CDR3 is 12 residues. With 0 bases removed from V and 7 bases from J, the gap between germline ends came to 9 bases. Here the CDR3 DNA reads TGCAGCGTTGAAGATAATGGGGATGAAGCTTTCTTT. Translating gives CSVEDNGDEAFF.

The CDR3 sequence is CASSESGEQYF. The CDR3 DNA reads TGCGCCAGCAGTGAGTCGGGCGAGCAGTACTTC. The V gene is TRBV10-1, the J gene TRBJ2-7, with D hard to call. Germline V gene lookup returns CDR1 WNHNN and CDR2 SYGVQD (reference sequence). The V end was cut by 0 bases, the J end by 6 bases, with 3 bases between. The CDR3 is 11 amino acids.

This clonotype was found once. Its ends do not fully match the called genes, so a read error is possible. The J gene is TRBJ1-1, the V gene TRBV10-2; 8 nucleotides agree with TRBD1. CDR3 length equals 19 residues. Germline V gene sequence: CDR1 WSHSY, CDR2 SAAADI. The chain's CDR3 is CASSSLTHDRDRMNTEAFF. The CDR3 region has the DNA TGTGCCAGCAGTTCCCTTACCCATGACCGGGACAGGATGAACACTGAAGCTTTCTTT.

This clonotype occurred once. The chain joins TRBV11-2 to TRBJ1-1, with 11 bases identical to TRBD1. CDR1 and CDR2 (germline): SGHAT, FQNNGV. J was trimmed by 5 bases and V by 5 bases; bases with no gene match: 4. The CDR3 is 14 amino acids. The CDR3 DNA sequence: TGTGCCAGCAGCGGCCGGGACAGGGGGACTGAAGCTTTCTTT. It codes for CASSGRDRGTEAFF.

A single count supports this clonotype. Without the conserved terminal phenylalanine or tryptophan, this CDR3 likely stems from a read error. The DNA is omitted, as the CDR3 cannot be located on it reliably, and the CDR3 follows TCRdb's listing. The V call is TRBV27, the J call TRBJ1-4; the D call of TRBD1 is as the table states it, not checked on the DNA. Germline CDR1 reads MNHEY; CDR2 reads SMNVEV (reference sequence). The CDR3 has 10 amino acids, counting both end residues. The CDR3 loop is CASSSDGMLY.

In its sample, this clonotype was seen a few times. The chain carries TRBV10-2 and TRBJ2-5; 9 bases map to TRBD2. The junction had 8 bases not matched to a gene; V was cut back by 1 base and J by 5 bases. Germline V gives CDR1 WSHSY, CDR2 SAAADI. The CDR3 runs 16 residues. The CDR3 DNA reads as TGCGCCAGCAGTGAGTTGCGGGGGGGCCGCGGGGAGACCCAGTACTTC. It encodes CASSELRGGRGETQYF.

V usage is TRBV5-1 and J usage is TRBJ1-1; TRBD1 matches 7 bases. The CDR3 totals 13 residues. Germline values: CDR1 SGHRS, CDR2 YFSETQ. The ends lost 3 bases at V and 11 bases at J; junction bases unmatched: 10. CDR3 residues: CASSSDYRGRAFF. The CDR3 DNA follows: TGCGCCAGCAGCTCTGATTACAGGGGACGGGCTTTCTTT. The entire variable domain, with the rest obtained from reference TRBV5-1 and TRBJ1-1, is as follows: KAGVTQTPRYLIKTRGQQVTLSCSPISGHRSVSWYQQTPGQGLQFLFEYFSETQRNKGNFPGRFSGRQFSNSRSEMNVSTLELGDSALYLCASSSDYRGRAFFGQGTRLTVV.

The genes are TRBV5-1 and TRBJ1-1; 10 nucleotides match TRBD1. With V trimmed by 3 bases and J by 4 bases, 3 bases remained unmatched. Germline-derived CDR1 and CDR2 are SGHRS and YFSETQ. The CDR3 loop spans 14 amino acids. For the CDR3, the DNA is TGCGCCAGCAGCTGGGACAGGGGTGGCACTGAAGCTTTCTTT. Its translation is CASSWDRGGTEAFF. Combining the CDR3 with reference TRBV5-1 and TRBJ1-1 gives the whole variable domain KAGVTQTPRYLIKTRGQQVTLSCSPISGHRSVSWYQQTPGQGLQFLFEYFSETQRNKGNFPGRFSGRQFSNSRSEMNVSTLELGDSALYLCASSWDRGGTEAFFGQGTRLTVV.

The rearrangement uses TRBV7-8 and TRBJ2-2, with 8 nucleotides matching TRBD2. From germline, CDR1 is SGHVS and CDR2 FQNEAQ. With 1 base clipped from V and 1 base from J, the junction kept 14 bases outside the gene matches. CDR3 length: 20 residues. CDR3 amino acids: CASSLGWGTRRLMNTGELFF. DNA of the CDR3: TGTGCCAGCAGCTTAGGGTGGGGGACTAGGAGATTAATGAACACCGGGGAGCTGTTTTTT.

This clonotype was counted a few times. This chain connects TRBV19 to TRBJ1-1, with TRBD1 matching over 9 bases. The germline V gene encodes CDR1 LNHDA and CDR2 SQIVND (reference sequence). V gave up 6 bases and J gave up 3 bases; unmatched junction bases: 8. There are 15 residues in the CDR3. CDR3 protein: CASRGQGQRDTEAFF. The DNA of the CDR3 is TGTGCCAGTAGGGGACAGGGCCAAAGGGACACTGAAGCTTTCTTT.